The clone carrying this T cell receptor (beta chain) is a singleton in its sample. As yet, its antigen is unknown. The record originates from a study of identical twins. Study-level findings and limits: Twins' excess sharing was less marked for out-of-frame beta sequences. Cross-sectional statistics underpinned the conclusions; the same donors were not followed.

The V end lost 5 bases, the J end lost 8 bases, and 7 bases lay between the germline ends. CDR1 and CDR2 from the germline V gene are MNHEY and SVGEGT. There are 11 residues in the CDR3. MiXCR was run by TCRdb on the 5' RACE reads, yielding one entry per CDR3 protein. Of 450,000 or so distinct CDR3 sequences listed, approximately 14% are singletons. The same data also contributed to another study, on yellow fever vaccine responses in identical twins.

Specimen: CD4+ T cells sorted from blood. The V call is TRBV6-2 or TRBV6-3, the J call TRBJ2-1; D uncertain. The source of this sequence is a woman in her late teens or twenties in good health. The CDR3 region is CASSTDHEQFF. For the CDR3, the DNA is TGTGCCAGCAGTACGGACCATGAGCAGTTCTTC.